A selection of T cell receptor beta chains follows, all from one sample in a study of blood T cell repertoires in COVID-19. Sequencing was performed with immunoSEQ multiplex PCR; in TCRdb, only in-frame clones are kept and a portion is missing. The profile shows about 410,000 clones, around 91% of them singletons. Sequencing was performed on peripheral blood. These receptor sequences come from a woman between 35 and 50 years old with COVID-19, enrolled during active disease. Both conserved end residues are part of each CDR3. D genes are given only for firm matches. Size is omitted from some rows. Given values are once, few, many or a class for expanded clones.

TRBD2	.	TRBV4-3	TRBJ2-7	TGCGCCAGCAGCCAAGATTGGGCCAGGGGGGGACTAGCGGGAGTCGAGCAGTACTTC	CASSQDWARGGLAGVEQYF
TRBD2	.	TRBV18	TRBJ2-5	TGTGCCAGCTCACCCGCTAGCGGGAGCCGGGAGACCCAGTACTTC	CASSPASGSRETQYF
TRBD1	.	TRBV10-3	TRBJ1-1	TGTGCCATCAGTGACTCCACAGGGGAAACTGAAGCTTTCTTT	CAISDSTGETEAFF
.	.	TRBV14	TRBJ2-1	TGTGCCAGCAGCCAAGCCAGCGGAGCCGGTAGTGAGCAGTTCTTC	CASSQASGAGSEQFF
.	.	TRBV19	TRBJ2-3	TGTGCCAGTAGTATGAAGACCGGTAGCGGTCGTAGGGATACGCAGTATTTT	CASSMKTGSGRRDTQYF
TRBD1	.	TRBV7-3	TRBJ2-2	TGTGCCAGCAGCTTACAGGCTCGACAGGGGAACACCGGGGAGCTGTTTTTT	CASSLQARQGNTGELFF
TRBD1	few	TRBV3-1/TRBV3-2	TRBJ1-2	TGTGCCAGCAGCCAAGAATCCGGACAGGGCCCAGACTTGTATGGCTACACCTTC	CASSQESGQGPDLYGYTF
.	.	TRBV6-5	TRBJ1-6	TGTGCCAGCAGGTCCGGACTGGGCAATTCACCCCTCCACTTT	CASRSGLGNSPLHF
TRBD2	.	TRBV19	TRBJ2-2	TGTGCCAGTAGTTCCGGACTAGCGGCCGGGGAGCTGTTTTTT	CASSSGLAAGELFF
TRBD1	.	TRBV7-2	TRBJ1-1	TGTGCCAGCAGCACGCGCCGACAGGGGACTGAAGCTTTCTTT	CASSTRRQGTEAFF
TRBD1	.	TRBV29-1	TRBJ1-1	TGCAGCGTTGTGGGACAGATGAACACTGAAGCTTTCTTT	CSVVGQMNTEAFF
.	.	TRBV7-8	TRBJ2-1	TGTGCCAGCAGCGAAAGGCTAGCCAACCTTAACAATGAGCAGTTCTTC	CASSERLANLNNEQFF
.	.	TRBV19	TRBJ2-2	TGTGCCAGTACCTTGACACCCCCGAACACCGGGGAGCTGTTTTTT	CASTLTPPNTGELFF
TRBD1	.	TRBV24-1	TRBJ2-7	TGTGCCACCAGTCAGGACAGGGGCTACGAGCAGTACTTC	CATSQDRGYEQYF
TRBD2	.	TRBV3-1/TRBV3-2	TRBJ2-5	TGTGCCAGCAGCCCCCAGCGGGGGGAGTCGGAGACCCAGTACTTC	CASSPQRGESETQYF
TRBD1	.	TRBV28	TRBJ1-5	TGTGCCAGCAGTACCTCTTACAGGGGGCTCGTGATACGGAATCAGCCCCAGCATTTT	CASSTSYRGLVIRNQPQHF
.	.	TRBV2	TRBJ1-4	TGTGCCAGCAGTGTAAGGAGTAACGAAAAACTGTTTTTT	CASSVRSNEKLFF
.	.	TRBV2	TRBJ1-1	TGTGCCAGCAGACAATCCAGAGCTTTCTTT	CASRQSRAFF
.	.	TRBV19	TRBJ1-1	TGTGCCAGTAGGGGGCTCCTACAGGAATCAGAAGCTTTCTTT	CASRGLLQESEAFF
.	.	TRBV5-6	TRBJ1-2	TGTGCCAGCACCACTAGCCTGACAGCTGCGCCTTCTGGAGGAGGTGGCTACACCTTC	CASTTSLTAAPSGGGGYTF